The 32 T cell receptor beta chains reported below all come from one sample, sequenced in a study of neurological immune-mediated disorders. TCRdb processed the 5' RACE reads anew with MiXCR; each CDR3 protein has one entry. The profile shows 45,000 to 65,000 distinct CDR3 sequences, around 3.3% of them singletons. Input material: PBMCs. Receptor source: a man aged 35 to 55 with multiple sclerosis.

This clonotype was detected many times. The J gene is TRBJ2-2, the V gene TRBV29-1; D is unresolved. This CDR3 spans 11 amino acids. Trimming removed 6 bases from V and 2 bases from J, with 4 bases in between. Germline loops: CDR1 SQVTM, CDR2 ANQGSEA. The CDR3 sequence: CSVQNTGELFF. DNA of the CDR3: TGCAGCGTCCAAAACACCGGGGAGCTGTTTTTT.

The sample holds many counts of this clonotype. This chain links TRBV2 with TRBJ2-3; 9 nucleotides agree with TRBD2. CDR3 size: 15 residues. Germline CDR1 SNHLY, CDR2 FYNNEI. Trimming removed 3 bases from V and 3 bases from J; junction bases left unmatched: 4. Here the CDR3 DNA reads TGTGCCAGCAGTGAGCGGGGGGGCCGTACAGATACGCAGTATTTT. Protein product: CASSERGGRTDTQYF. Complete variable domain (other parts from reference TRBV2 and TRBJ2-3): EPEVTQTPSHQVTQMGQEVILRCVPISNHLYFYWYRQILGQKVEFLVSFYNNEISEKSEIFDDQFSVERPDGSNFTLKIRSTKLEDSAMYFCASSERGGRTDTQYFGPGTRLTVL.

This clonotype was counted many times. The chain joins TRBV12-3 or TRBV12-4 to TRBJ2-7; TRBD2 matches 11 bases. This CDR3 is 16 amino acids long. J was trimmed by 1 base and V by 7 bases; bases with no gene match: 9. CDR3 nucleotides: TGTGCCAGCACTTCTGGGGCTAGCGGGGGGTCCTACGAGCAGTACTTC. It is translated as CASTSGASGGSYEQYF.

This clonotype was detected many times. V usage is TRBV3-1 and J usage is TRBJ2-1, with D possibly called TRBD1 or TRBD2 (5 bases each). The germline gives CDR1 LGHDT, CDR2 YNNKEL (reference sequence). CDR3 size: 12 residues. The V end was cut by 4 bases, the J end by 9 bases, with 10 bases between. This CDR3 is CASSPRAGEQFF. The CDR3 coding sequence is TGTGCCAGCAGCCCCAGGGCGGGTGAGCAGTTCTTC.

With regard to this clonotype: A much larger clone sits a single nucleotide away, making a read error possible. CDR3 region: CASRRGRTQYF. The CDR3 DNA follows: TGCGCCAGCAGACGGGGACGTACGCAGTATTTT. The chain is built from TRBV4-1 and TRBJ2-3, with D perhaps assigned TRBD1 or TRBD2 (5 bases each). This CDR3 has 11 residues. Germline CDR1 MGHRA, CDR2 YSYEKL. The V end was cut by 6 bases, the J end by 8 bases, with 9 bases between.

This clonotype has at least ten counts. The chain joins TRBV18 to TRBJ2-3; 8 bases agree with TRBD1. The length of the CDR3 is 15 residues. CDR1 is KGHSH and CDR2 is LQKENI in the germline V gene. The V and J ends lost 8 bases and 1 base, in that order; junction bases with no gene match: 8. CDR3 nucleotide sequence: TGTGCCAGCACCCTTGGACAGGGTGGCACAGATACGCAGTATTTT. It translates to CASTLGQGGTDTQYF.

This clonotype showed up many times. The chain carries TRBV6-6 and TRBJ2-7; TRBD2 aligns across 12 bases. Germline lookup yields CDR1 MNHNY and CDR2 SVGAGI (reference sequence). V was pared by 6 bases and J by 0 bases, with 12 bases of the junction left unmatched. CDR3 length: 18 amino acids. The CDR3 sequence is CASSLRGLAGGVSYEQYF. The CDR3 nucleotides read TGTGCCAGCAGCCTCAGGGGGCTAGCGGGGGGGGTCTCCTACGAGCAGTACTTC.

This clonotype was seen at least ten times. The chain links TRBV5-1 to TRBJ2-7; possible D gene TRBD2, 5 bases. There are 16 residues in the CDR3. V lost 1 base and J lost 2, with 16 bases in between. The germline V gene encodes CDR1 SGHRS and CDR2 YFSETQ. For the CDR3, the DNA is TGCGCCAGCAGCTTGTTGGGGTGGGGTAGCGCCTACGAGCAGTACTTC. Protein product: CASSLLGWGSAYEQYF. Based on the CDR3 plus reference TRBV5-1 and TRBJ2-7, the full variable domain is KAGVTQTPRYLIKTRGQQVTLSCSPISGHRSVSWYQQTPGQGLQFLFEYFSETQRNKGNFPGRFSGRQFSNSRSEMNVSTLELGDSALYLCASSLLGWGSAYEQYFGPGTRLTVT.

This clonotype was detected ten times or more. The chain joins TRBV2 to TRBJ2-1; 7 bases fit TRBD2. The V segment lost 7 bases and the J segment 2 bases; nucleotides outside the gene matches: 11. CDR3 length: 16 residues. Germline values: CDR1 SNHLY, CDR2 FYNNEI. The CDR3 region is CASTGITSETYNEQFF. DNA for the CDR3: TGTGCCAGCACGGGCATTACTAGCGAGACCTACAATGAGCAGTTCTTC. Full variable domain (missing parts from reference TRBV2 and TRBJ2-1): EPEVTQTPSHQVTQMGQEVILRCVPISNHLYFYWYRQILGQKVEFLVSFYNNEISEKSEIFDDQFSVERPDGSNFTLKIRSTKLEDSAMYFCASTGITSETYNEQFFGPGTRLTVL.

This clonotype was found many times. The CDR3 region is CASSLSISGGNTGELFF. CDR3 DNA sequence: TGTGCCAGCAGCTTAAGCATCTCGGGGGGGAACACCGGGGAGCTGTTTTTT. J is TRBJ2-2 and V is TRBV7-3; TRBD2 matches at 7 bases. Germline V gives CDR1 SGHTA, CDR2 FQGTGA. V was clipped by 1 base and J by 1 base; unmatched bases: 6. The CDR3 extends over 17 amino acids.

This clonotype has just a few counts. The CDR3 DNA sequence: TGTGCCAGCAGTTACTACGGACAGGGCAACACCGGGGAGCTGTTTTTT. Translation gives CASSYYGQGNTGELFF. The chain uses TRBV6-5 and TRBJ2-2; 8 bases agree with TRBD1. This CDR3 region has 16 residues. Trimming cost V 1 base and J 2 bases; bases outside gene matches: 3. Germline CDR1 MNHEY, CDR2 SVGAGI.

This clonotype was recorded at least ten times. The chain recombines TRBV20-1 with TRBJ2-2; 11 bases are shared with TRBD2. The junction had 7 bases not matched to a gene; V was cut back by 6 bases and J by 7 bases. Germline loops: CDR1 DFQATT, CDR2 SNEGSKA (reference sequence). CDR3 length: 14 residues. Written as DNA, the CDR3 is TGCAGTGCCGCTTTAGCGGGGGGGGTCGGGGAGCTGTTTTTT. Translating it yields CSAALAGGVGELFF.

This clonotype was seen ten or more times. In DNA, the CDR3 is TGCAGTGCTAGAGATTCGGCGCGGGGGGGGTACGAGCAGTACTTC. It translates to CSARDSARGGYEQYF. The chain recombines TRBV20-1 with TRBJ2-7, with TRBD2 matching 9 bases. This CDR3 comprises 15 residues. Germline-derived CDR1 and CDR2 are DFQATT and SNEGSKA (reference sequence). With 0 bases clipped from V and 4 bases from J, the junction kept 7 bases outside the gene matches.

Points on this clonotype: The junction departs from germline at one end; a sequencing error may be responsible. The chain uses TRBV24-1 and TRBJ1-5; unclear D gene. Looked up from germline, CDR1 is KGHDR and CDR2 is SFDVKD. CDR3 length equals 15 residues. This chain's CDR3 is CATSDLMGSNQPQNF. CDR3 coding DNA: TGTGCCACCAGTGATTTGATGGGAAGCAATCAGCCCCAGAATTTT.

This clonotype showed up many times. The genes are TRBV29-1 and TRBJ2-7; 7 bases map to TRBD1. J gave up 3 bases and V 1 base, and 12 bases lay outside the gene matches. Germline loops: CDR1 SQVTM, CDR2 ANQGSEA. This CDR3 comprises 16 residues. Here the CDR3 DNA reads TGCAGCGTTGAAGCGGGGAATCGACAGGGCCTCTACGAGCAGTACTTC. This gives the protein CSVEAGNRQGLYEQYF.

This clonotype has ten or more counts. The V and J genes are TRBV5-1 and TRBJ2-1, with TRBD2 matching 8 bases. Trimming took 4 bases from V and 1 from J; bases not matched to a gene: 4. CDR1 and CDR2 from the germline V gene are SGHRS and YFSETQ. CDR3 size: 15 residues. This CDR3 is CASSPTSGSYNEQFF. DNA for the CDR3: TGCGCCAGCAGCCCCACTAGCGGATCCTACAATGAGCAGTTCTTC.

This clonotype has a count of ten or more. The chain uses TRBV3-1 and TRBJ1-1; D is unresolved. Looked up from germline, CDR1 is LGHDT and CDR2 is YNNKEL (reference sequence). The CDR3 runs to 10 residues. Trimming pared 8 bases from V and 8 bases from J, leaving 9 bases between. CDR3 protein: CASSGLEAFF. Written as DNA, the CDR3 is TGTGCCAGCTCGGGGTTGGAAGCTTTCTTT. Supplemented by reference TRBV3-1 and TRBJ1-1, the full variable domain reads DTAVSQTPKYLVTQMGNDKSIKCEQNLGHDTMYWYKQDSKKFLKIMFSYNNKELIINETVPNRFSPKSPDKAHLNLHINSLELGDSAVYFCASSGLEAFFGQGTRLTVV.

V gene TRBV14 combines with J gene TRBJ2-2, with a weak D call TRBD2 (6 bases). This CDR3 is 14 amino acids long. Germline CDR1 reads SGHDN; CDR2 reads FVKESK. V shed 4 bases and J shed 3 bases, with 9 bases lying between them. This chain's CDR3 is CASSLGTYTGELFF. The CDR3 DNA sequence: TGTGCCAGCAGCCTCGGGACTTACACCGGGGAGCTGTTTTTT.

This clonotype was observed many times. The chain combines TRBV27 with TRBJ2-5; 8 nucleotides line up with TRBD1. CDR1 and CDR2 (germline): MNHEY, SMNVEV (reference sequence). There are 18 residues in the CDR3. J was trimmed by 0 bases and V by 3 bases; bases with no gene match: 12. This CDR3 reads CASSFGTGGHRYQETQYF. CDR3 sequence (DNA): TGTGCCAGCAGTTTCGGGACAGGAGGACACCGGTACCAAGAGACCCAGTACTTC.

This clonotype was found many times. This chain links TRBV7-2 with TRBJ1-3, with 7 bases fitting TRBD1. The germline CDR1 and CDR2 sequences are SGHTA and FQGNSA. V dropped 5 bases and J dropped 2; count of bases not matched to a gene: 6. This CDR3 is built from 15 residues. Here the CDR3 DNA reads TGTGCCAGCAGCCCAACAGGGGTGCCTGGAAACACCATATATTTT. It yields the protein CASSPTGVPGNTIYF.

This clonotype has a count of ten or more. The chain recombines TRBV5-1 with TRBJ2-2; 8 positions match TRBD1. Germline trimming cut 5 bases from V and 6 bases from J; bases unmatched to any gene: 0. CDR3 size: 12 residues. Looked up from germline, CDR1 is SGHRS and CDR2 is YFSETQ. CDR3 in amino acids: CASRQGAGELFF. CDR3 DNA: TGCGCCAGCAGACAGGGGGCCGGGGAGCTGTTTTTT.

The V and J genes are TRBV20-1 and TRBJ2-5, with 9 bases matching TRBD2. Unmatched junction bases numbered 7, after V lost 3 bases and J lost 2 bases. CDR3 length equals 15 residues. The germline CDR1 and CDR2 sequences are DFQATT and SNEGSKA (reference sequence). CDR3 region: CSASQLAGTQETQYF. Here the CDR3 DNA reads TGCAGTGCTAGCCAACTAGCGGGTACTCAAGAGACCCAGTACTTC.

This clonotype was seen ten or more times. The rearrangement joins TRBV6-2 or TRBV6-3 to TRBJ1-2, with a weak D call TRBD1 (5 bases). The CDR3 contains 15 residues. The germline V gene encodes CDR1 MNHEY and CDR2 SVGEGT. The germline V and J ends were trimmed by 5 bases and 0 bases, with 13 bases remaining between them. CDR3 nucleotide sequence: TGTGCCAGCAGTCCCTCGGGACGGACTAACTATGGCTACACCTTC. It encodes CASSPSGRTNYGYTF.

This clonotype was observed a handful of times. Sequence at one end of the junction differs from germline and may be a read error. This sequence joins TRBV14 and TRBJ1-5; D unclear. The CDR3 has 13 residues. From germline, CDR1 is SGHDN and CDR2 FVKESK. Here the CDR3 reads CASSQASNQPQNF. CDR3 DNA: TGTGCCAGCAGCCAAGCTAGCAATCAGCCCCAGAATTTT.

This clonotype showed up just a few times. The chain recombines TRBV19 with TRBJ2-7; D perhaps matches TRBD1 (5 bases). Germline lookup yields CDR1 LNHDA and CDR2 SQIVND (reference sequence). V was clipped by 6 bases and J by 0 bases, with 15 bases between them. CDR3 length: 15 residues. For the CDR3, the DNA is TGTGCCAGTAGCCAACAGGTGGGGCTCTCCTACGAGCAGTACTTC. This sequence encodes CASSQQVGLSYEQYF.

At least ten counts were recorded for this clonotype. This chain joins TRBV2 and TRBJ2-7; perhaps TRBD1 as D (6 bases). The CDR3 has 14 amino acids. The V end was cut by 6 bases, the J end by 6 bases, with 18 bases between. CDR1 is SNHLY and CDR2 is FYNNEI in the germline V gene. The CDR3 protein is CASSGQPGDSEQYF. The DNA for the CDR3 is TGTGCCAGCAGCGGACAGCCCGGGGATTCCGAGCAGTACTTC.

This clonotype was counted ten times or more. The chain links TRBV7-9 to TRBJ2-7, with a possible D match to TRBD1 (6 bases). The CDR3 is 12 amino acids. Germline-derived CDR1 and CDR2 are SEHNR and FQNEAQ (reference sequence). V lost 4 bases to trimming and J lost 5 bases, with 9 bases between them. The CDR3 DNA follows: TGTGCCAGCAGCTCGACAGGCGACGAGCAGTACTTC. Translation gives CASSSTGDEQYF.

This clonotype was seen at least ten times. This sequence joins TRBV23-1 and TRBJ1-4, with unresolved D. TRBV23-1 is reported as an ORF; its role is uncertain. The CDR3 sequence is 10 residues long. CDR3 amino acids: CPCRPEKLFF. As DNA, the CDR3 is TGCCCTTGCCGACCCGAAAAACTGTTTTTT.

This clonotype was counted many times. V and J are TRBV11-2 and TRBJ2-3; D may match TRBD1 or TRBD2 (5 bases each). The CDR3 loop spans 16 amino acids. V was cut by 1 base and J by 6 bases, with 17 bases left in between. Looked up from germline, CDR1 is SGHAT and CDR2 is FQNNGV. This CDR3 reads CASSLVGAYISDTQYF. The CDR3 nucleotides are TGTGCCAGCAGCTTAGTCGGGGCCTACATTTCCGATACGCAGTATTTT.

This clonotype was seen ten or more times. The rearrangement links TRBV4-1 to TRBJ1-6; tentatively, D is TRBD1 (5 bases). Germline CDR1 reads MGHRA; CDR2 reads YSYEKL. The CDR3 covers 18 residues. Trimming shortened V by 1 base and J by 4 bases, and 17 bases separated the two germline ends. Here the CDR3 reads CASSQGGGGKGYNSPLHF. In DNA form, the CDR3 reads TGCGCCAGCAGCCAAGGTGGTGGGGGAAAAGGGTATAATTCACCCCTCCACTTT.

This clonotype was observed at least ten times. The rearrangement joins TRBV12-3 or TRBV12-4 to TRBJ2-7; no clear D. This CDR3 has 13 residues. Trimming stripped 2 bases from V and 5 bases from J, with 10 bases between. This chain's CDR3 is CASSLSGSDEQYF. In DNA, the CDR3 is TGTGCCAGCAGTTTATCTGGGTCCGACGAGCAGTACTTC.

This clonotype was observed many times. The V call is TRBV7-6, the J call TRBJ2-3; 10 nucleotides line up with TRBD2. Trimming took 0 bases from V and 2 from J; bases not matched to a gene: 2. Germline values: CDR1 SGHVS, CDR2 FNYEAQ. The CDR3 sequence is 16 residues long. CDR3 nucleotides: TGTGCCAGCAGCTTAGCGGGGACTAGCGCCACAGATACGCAGTATTTT. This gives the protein CASSLAGTSATDTQYF.